These T cell receptor beta chains were read from a single sample in a study of blood T cells in healthy people across ages. TCRdb fed the 5' RACE reads into MiXCR, producing one record per CDR3 protein. This sample has around 800,000 distinct CDR3 sequences, with 35% to 60% found just once. Sequenced material: blood. The receptors derive from a man at least 80 years old in good health. The CDR3 runs from the conserved cysteine through the conserved F or W. D genes are given only for firm matches. Some rows have no size entry. The others give once, few or many, or a class for an expanded clone.

j_gene,v_gene,d_gene,abundance,CDR3aa,CDR3nt
TRBJ2-1,TRBV2,TRBD2,NA,CASSQRGLAGDEQFF,TGTGCCAGCAGTCAGCGGGGACTAGCGGGAGATGAGCAGTTCTTC
TRBJ2-1,TRBV20-1,TRBD1,NA,CSANPWQGENNEQFF,TGCAGTGCTAACCCGTGGCAGGGGGAAAACAATGAGCAGTTCTTC
TRBJ2-1,TRBV7-2,TRBD2,NA,CASSRAGVYNEQFF,TGTGCCAGCAGCCGTGCGGGAGTTTACAATGAGCAGTTCTTC
TRBJ1-5,TRBV20-1,TRBD1,NA,CSARTGESNQPQHF,TGCAGTGCTCGGACAGGGGAAAGCAATCAGCCCCAGCATTTT
TRBJ2-3,TRBV20-1,NA,NA,CSASAIPGTDTQYF,TGCAGTGCTAGTGCCATACCGGGGACAGATACGCAGTATTTT
TRBJ2-1,TRBV5-1,TRBD2,NA,CASSSSLAPEQFF,TGCGCCAGCAGCTCCTCACTAGCGCCTGAGCAGTTCTTC
TRBJ1-2,TRBV5-1,NA,NA,CASSTPGADYGYTF,TGCGCCAGCAGTACGCCCGGGGCGGACTATGGCTACACCTTC
TRBJ2-2,TRBV10-3,TRBD2,few,CAITDRAGENTGELFF,TGTGCCATCACCGACCGTGCGGGAGAGAACACCGGGGAGCTGTTTTTT
TRBJ1-4,TRBV30,TRBD1,NA,CAWRDRPATNEKLFF,TGTGCCTGGAGGGACAGGCCTGCAACTAATGAAAAACTGTTTTTT
TRBJ2-4,TRBV7-2,NA,NA,CASSLGVFLGRQYF,TGTGCCAGCAGCTTAGGAGTTTTTTTGGGGAGACAGTACTTC
TRBJ2-7,TRBV20-1,NA,many,CSARDPTGTLPYEQYF,TGCAGTGCTAGAGATCCGACAGGTACCCTTCCCTACGAGCAGTACTTC
TRBJ2-5,TRBV6-1,NA,NA,CASSEGASPKETQYF,TGTGCCAGCAGTGAAGGGGCCTCCCCTAAAGAGACCCAGTACTTC
TRBJ2-3,TRBV14,TRBD1,once,CASKSGQGTDTQYF,TGTGCCAGCAAGTCGGGACAGGGGACAGATACGCAGTATTTT
TRBJ2-7,TRBV29-1,NA,few,CSVDGLGEQYF,TGCAGCGTTGATGGGCTTGGCGAGCAGTACTTC
TRBJ2-1,TRBV7-9,NA,NA,CASQYLKLNYNEQFF,TGTGCCAGCCAATACCTCAAACTGAACTACAATGAGCAGTTCTTC
TRBJ2-1,TRBV12-3/TRBV12-4,NA,NA,CASSLPGVPYNEQFF,TGTGCCAGCAGTTTACCGGGAGTCCCCTACAATGAGCAGTTCTTC
TRBJ1-2,TRBV29-1,TRBD1,many,CSVRTGNYGYTF,TGCAGCGTTCGGACAGGGAACTATGGCTACACCTTC
TRBJ2-1,TRBV27,NA,few,CASESDRGNEQFF,TGTGCCAGCGAATCCGATCGCGGCAATGAGCAGTTCTTC
TRBJ2-7,TRBV7-3,NA,NA,CASSETPGAEYEQYF,TGTGCCAGCAGCGAGACGCCGGGAGCCGAATACGAGCAGTACTTC
TRBJ2-7,TRBV3-1,NA,NA,CASSLGETPGLYEQYF,TGTGCCAGCAGCCTTGGCGAGACCCCCGGGCTATACGAGCAGTACTTC
TRBJ2-3,TRBV9,NA,NA,CASSVGLMRVTDTQYF,TGTGCCAGCAGCGTCGGCCTTATGAGGGTGACAGATACGCAGTATTTT
TRBJ2-3,TRBV6-1,TRBD2,few,CASSELREPDTQYF,TGTGCCAGCAGTGAATTGCGGGAGCCAGATACGCAGTATTTT